The T cell receptor beta chain described here comes from a study of shared clonotypes between healthy human individuals. Study-wide points: What naive subsets generally showed was a larger estimated richness than memory subsets showed. When compared with the clonotypes that were shared by all four sorted-subset donors, the non-shared clonotypes turned out to have lower generation probabilities.

Germline V CDR1 and CDR2: MDHEN, SYDVKM. CDR3 length equals 15 residues. V lost 10 bases and J lost 2; bases outside the gene matches: 13. Running of the assay took place at deep level. TCRdb's copy holds only in-frame clones and misses some; the assay was immunoSEQ multiplex PCR. This table holds 330,000 or so clones, 73% found once. As concerns this clone: What it recognizes is unknown.

Specimen: memory CD4+ T cells sorted from blood. Regarding subset: CD45RA-negative fraction. The clonotype was recovered from a man aged 25 to 40 in good health. The chain recombines TRBV28 with TRBJ2-5; 7 positions agree with TRBD1. The CDR3 loop is CATRGAGGNQETQYF. CDR3 nucleotides: TGTGCCACCCGAGGGGCAGGGGGAAATCAAGAGACCCAGTACTTC.